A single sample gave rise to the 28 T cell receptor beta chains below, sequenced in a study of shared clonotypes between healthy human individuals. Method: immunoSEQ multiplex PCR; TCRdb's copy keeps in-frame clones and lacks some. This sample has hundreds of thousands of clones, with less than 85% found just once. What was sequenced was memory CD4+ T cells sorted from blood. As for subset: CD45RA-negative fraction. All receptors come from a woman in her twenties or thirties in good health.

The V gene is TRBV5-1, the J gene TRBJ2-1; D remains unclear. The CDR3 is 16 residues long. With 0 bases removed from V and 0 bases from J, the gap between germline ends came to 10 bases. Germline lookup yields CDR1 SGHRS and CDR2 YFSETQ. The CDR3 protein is CASSLGPAGSYNEQFF. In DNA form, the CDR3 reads TGCGCCAGCAGCTTGGGACCTGCCGGCTCCTACAATGAGCAGTTCTTC.

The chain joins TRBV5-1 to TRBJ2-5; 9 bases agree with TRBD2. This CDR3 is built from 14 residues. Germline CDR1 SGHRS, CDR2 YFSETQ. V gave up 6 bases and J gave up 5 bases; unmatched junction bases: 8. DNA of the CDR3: TGCGCCAGCACCCCTAGCGGGGCTACGGAGACCCAGTACTTC. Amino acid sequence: CASTPSGATETQYF.

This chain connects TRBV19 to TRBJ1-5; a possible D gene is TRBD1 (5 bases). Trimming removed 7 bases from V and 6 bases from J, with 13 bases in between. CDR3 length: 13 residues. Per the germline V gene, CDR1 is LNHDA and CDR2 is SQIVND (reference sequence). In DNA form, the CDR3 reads TGTGCCAGTATGGGGGAATTCAGTCAGCCCCAGCATTTT. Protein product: CASMGEFSQPQHF.

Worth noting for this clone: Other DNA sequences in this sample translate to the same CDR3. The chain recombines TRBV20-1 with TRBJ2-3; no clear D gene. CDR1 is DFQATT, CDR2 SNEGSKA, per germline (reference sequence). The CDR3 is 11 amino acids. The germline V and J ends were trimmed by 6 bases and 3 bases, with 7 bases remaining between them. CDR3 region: CSARKTDTQYF. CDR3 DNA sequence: TGCAGTGCCAGGAAGACAGATACGCAGTATTTT.

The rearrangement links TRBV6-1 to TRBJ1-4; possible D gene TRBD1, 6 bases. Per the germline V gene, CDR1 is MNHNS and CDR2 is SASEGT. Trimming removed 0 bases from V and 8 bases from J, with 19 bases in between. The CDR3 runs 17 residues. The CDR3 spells CASSEAGTSGAGEKLFF. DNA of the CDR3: TGTGCCAGCAGTGAAGCGGGAACGTCAGGGGCGGGGGAAAAACTGTTTTTT.

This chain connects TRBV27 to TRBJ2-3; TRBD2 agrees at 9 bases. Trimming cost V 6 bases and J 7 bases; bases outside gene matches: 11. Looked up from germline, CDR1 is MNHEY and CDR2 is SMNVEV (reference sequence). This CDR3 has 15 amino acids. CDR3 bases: TGTGCCAGCAGACCATCCGGGACTAGCCCCTATACGCAGTATTTT. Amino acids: CASRPSGTSPYTQYF.

DNA of the CDR3: TGTGCCAGCAGCCTCGTGGCGGGAGTAACCGGGGAGCTGTTTTTT. Encoded protein: CASSLVAGVTGELFF. The V and J genes are TRBV5-6 and TRBJ2-2; TRBD2 matches at 7 bases. From germline, CDR1 is SGHDT and CDR2 YYEEEE. After removal of 4 bases from V and 5 bases from J, the junction contained 8 bases not matched to a gene. The CDR3 is made up of 15 amino acids.

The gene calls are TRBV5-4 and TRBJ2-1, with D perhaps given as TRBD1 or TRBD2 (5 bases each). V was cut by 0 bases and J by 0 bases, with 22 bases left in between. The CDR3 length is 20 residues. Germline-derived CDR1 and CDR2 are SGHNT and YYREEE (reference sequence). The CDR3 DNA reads TGTGCCAGCAGCTTGGGGGCCGGGACCAACTTCCTTAGCTCCTACAATGAGCAGTTCTTC. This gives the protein CASSLGAGTNFLSSYNEQFF. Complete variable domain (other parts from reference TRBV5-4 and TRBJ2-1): ETGVTQSPTHLIKTRGQQVTLRCSSQSGHNTVSWYQQALGQGPQFIFQYYREEENGRGNFPPRFSGLQFPNYSSELNVNALELDDSALYLCASSLGAGTNFLSSYNEQFFGPGTRLTVL.

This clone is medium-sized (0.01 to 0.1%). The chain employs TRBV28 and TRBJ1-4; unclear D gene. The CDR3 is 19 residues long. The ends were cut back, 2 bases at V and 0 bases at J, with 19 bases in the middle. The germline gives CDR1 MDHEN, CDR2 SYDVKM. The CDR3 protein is CASSLVASWLETTNEKLFF. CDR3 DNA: TGTGCCAGCAGTTTAGTGGCCAGTTGGTTGGAGACAACTAATGAAAAACTGTTTTTT.

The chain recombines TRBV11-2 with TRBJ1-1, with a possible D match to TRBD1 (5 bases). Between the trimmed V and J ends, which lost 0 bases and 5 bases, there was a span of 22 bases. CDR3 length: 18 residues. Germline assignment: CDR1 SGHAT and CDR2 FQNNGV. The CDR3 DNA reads TGTGCCAGCAGCTTAGATGGTACGGCAGGGTTAGGGTGGACTGAAGCTTTCTTT. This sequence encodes CASSLDGTAGLGWTEAFF. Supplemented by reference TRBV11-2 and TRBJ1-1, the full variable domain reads EAGVAQSPRYKIIEKRQSVAFWCNPISGHATLYWYQQILGQGPKLLIQFQNNGVVDDSQLPKDRFSAERLKGVDSTLKIQPAKLEDSAVYLCASSLDGTAGLGWTEAFFGQGTRLTVV.

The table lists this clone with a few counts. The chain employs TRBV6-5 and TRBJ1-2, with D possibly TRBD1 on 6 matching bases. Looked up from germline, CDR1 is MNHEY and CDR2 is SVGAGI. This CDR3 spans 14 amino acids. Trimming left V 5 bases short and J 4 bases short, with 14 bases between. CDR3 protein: CASSTLGGFYGYTF. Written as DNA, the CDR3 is TGTGCCAGCAGTACCCTCGGGGGCTTCTATGGCTACACCTTC.

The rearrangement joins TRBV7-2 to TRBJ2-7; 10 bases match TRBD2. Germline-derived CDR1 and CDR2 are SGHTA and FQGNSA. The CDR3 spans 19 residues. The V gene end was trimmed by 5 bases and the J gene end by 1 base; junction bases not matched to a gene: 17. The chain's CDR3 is CASSPRNPGTSAVSYEQYF. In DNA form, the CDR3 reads TGTGCCAGCAGCCCGCGAAACCCGGGGACTAGCGCCGTTTCCTACGAGCAGTACTTC.

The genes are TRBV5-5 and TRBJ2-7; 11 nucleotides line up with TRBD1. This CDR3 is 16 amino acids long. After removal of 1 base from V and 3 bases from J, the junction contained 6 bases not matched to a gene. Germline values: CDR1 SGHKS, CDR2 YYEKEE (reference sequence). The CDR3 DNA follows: TGTGCCAGCAGCTTGTTCCCAGGGACAGGGGGCTACGAGCAGTACTTC. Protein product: CASSLFPGTGGYEQYF.

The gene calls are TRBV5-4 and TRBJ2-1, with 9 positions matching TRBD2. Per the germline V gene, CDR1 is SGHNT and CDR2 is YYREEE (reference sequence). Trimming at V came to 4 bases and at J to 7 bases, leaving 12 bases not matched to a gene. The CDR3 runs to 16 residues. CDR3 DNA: TGTGCCAGCAGCACGGGACTAGCTCTCTCACAGAATGAGCAGTTCTTC. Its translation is CASSTGLALSQNEQFF.

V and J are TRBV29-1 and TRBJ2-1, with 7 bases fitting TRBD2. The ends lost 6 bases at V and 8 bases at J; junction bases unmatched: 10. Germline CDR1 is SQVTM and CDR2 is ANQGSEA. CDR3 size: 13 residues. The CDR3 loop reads CSVETSSLHEQFF. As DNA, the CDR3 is TGCAGCGTAGAGACTAGCAGCCTCCATGAGCAGTTCTTC.

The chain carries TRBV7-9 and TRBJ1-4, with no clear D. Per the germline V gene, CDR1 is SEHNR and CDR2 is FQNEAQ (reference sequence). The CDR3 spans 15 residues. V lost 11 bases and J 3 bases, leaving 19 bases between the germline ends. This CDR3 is CAGVYTGSANEKLFF. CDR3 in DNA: TGTGCCGGGGTATACACGGGCTCAGCTAATGAAAAACTGTTTTTT.

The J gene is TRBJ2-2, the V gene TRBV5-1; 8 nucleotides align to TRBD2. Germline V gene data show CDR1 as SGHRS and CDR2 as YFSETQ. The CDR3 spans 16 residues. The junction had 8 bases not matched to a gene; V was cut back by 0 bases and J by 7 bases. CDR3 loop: CASSLGPAGAGGELFF. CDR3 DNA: TGCGCCAGCAGCTTGGGGCCAGCGGGAGCGGGCGGGGAGCTGTTTTTT. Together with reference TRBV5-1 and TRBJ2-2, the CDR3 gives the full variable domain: KAGVTQTPRYLIKTRGQQVTLSCSPISGHRSVSWYQQTPGQGLQFLFEYFSETQRNKGNFPGRFSGRQFSNSRSEMNVSTLELGDSALYLCASSLGPAGAGGELFFGEGSRLTVL.

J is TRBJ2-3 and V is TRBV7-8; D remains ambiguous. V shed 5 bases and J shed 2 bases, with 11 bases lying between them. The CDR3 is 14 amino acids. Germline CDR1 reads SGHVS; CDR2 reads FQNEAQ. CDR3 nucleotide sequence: TGTGCCAGCAGCCCCCTTAAATCCACAGATACGCAGTATTTT. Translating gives CASSPLKSTDTQYF.

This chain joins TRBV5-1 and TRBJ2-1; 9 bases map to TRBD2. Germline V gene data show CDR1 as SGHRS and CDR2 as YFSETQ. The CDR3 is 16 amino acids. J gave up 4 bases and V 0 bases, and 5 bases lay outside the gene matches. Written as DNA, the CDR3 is TGCGCCAGCAGCTTGGTCCCTAGCGGGGAGTACAATGAGCAGTTCTTC. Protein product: CASSLVPSGEYNEQFF.

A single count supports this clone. The CDR3 sequence is CASRESFYEQYF. Written as DNA, the CDR3 is TGCGCCAGCAGAGAGTCTTTCTACGAGCAGTACTTC. The chain joins TRBV5-1 to TRBJ2-7; D uncertain. V dropped 5 bases and J dropped 3 bases, with 9 bases sitting between them. Germline CDR1 reads SGHRS; CDR2 reads YFSETQ. The CDR3 has 12 amino acids.

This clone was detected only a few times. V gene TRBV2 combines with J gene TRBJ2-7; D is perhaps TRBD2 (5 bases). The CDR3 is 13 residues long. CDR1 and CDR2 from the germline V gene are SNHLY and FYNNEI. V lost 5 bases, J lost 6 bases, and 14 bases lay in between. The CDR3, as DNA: TGTGCCAGCAGTCCTCAACTAGTATCCGAGCAGTACTTC. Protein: CASSPQLVSEQYF.

CDR3 amino acids: CASSLFGGTADQPQHF. In DNA form, the CDR3 reads TGTGCCAGCAGCTTGTTTGGGGGGACGGCTGATCAGCCCCAGCATTTT. The rearrangement joins TRBV5-4 to TRBJ1-5, with D perhaps TRBD1 (5 bases). Trimming cost V 1 base and J 5 bases, with 16 bases left between them. Germline CDR1 SGHNT, CDR2 YYREEE (reference sequence). The length of the CDR3 is 16 residues.

This CDR3 is CASSMQGASYEQYF. In nucleotides, the CDR3 is TGTGCCAGTAGTATGCAGGGGGCATCCTACGAGCAGTACTTC. The chain is built from TRBV19 and TRBJ2-7, with 8 bases identical to TRBD1. CDR1 is LNHDA and CDR2 is SQIVND in the germline V gene (reference sequence). V lost 3 bases, J lost 1 base, and 2 bases stayed unmatched. CDR3 length equals 14 residues.

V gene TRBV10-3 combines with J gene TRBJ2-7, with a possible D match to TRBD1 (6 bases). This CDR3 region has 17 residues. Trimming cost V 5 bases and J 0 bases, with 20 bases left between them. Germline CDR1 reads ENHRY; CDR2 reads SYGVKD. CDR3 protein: CAISKTTDRLISYEQYF. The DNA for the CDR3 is TGTGCCATCAGTAAGACAACCGACAGGCTGATCTCCTACGAGCAGTACTTC.

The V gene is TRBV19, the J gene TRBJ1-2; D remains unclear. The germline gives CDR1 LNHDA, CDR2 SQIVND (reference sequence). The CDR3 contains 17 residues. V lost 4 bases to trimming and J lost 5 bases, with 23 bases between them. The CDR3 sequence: CASSNPAALEPDYGYTF. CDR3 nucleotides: TGTGCCAGTAGTAACCCCGCCGCGTTGGAACCCGATTATGGCTACACCTTC.

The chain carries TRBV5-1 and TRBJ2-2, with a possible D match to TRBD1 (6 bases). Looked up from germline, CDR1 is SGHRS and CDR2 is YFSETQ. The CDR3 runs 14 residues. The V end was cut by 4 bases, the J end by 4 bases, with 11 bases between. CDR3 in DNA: TGCGCCAGCAGCAGGACAGATTTCACCGGGGAGCTGTTTTTT. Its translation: CASSRTDFTGELFF.

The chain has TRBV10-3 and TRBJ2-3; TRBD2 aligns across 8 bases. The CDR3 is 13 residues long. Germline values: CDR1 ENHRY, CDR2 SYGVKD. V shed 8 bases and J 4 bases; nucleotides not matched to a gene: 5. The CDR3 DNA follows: TGTGCCATCCAGCGGGAGACGGCAGATACGCAGTATTTT. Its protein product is CAIQRETADTQYF.

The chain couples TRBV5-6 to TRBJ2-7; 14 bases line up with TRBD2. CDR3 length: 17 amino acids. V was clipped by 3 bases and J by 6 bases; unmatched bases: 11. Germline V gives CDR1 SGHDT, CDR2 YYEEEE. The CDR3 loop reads CASSYGRRGLAGVEQYF. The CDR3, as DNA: TGTGCCAGCAGCTATGGACGTAGGGGACTAGCGGGAGTCGAGCAGTACTTC.